This T cell receptor beta chain was documented in a study of cytomegalovirus exposure and HLA in healthy donors. Looked up from germline, CDR1 is KGHSH and CDR2 is LQKENI. CDR3 length: 17 residues. J gave up 2 bases and V 4 bases, and 8 bases lay outside the gene matches. PCR primers comprised 60 Vbeta and 13 Jbeta primers. Sequenced by immunoSEQ multiplex PCR; TCRdb stores in-frame clones only, minus some. The repertoire holds 100,000 to 120,000 clones, around 15% seen once, with roughly 0.89% in the top ten. Study-level findings and limits: The authors listed around 150 TCR beta chains as cytomegalovirus-associated.

This clone was detected only a few times. The antigen is unknown. Sequences were obtained from PBMCs. The source is a female donor in good health and CMV-seronegative. This chain connects TRBV18 to TRBJ1-4, with 9 bases that match TRBD1. The CDR3 DNA reads as TGTGCCAGCTCACAACCTAACAGGGGGCCTACTAATGAAAAACTGTTTTTT. Translated: CASSQPNRGPTNEKLFF.